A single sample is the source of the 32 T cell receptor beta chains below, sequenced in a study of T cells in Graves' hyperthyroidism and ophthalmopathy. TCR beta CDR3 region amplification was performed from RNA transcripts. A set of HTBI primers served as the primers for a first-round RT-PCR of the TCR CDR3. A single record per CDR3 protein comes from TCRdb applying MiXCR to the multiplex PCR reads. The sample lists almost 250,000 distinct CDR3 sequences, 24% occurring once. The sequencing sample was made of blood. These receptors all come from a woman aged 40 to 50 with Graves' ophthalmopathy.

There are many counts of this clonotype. DNA for the CDR3: TGCGCCAGCAGCCAAGAGGGGGGGGGTGCAGCCGGGGCTTTCTTT. Amino acids: CASSQEGGGAAGAFF. The chain has TRBV4-1 and TRBJ1-1, with a tentative D call TRBD1 (5 bases). Germline V gene sequence: CDR1 MGHRA, CDR2 YSYEKL. The CDR3 loop spans 15 amino acids. The germline V and J ends were trimmed by 0 bases and 11 bases, with 19 bases remaining between them.

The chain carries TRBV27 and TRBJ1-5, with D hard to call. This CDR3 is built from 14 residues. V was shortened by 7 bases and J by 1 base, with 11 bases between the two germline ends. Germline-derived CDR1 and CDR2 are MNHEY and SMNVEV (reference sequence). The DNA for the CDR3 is TGTGCCAGCAATTTCGGAGGGAGCAATCAGCCCCAGCATTTT. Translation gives CASNFGGSNQPQHF.

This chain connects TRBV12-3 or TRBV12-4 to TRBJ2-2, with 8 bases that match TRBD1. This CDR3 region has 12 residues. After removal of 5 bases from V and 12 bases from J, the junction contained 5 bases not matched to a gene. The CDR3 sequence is CASSNGQGKLFF. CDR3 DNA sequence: TGTGCCAGCAGTAACGGACAGGGCAAGCTGTTTTTT.

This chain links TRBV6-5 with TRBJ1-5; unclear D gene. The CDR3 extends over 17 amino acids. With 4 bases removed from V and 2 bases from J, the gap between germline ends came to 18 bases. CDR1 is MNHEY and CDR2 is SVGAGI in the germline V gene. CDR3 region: CASSSLSGSLRNQPQHF. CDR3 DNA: TGTGCCAGCAGTTCCCTGAGTGGCAGCCTACGCAATCAGCCCCAGCATTTT.

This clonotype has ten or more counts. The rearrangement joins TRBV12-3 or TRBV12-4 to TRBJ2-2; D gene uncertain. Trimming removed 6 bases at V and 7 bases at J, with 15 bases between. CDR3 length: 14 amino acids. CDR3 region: CASRITSRGGELFF. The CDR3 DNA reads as TGTGCCAGCAGGATTACCTCCCGTGGCGGGGAGCTGTTTTTT.

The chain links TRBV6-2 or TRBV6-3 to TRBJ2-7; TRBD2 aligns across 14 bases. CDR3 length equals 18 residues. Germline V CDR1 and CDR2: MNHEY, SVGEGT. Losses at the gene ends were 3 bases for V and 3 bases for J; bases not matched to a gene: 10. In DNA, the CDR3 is TGTGCCAGCAGTTATAGGGGGACTAGCGGGAGATCGGACTACGAGCAGTACTTC. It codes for CASSYRGTSGRSDYEQYF.

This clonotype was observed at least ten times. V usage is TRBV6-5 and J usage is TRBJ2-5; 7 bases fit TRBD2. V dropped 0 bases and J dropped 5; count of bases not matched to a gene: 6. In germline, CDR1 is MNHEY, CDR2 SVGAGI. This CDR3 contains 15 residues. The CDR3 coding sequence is TGTGCCAGCAGTTACTCGGGGGGGGATAGGGAGACCCAGTACTTC. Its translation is CASSYSGGDRETQYF.

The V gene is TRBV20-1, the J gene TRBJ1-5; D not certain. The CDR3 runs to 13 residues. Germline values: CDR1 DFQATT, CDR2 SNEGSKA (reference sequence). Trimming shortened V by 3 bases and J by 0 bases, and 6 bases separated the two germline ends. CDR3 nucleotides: TGCAGTGCTAGTTTTCCTAGCAATCAGCCCCAGCATTTT. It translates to CSASFPSNQPQHF.

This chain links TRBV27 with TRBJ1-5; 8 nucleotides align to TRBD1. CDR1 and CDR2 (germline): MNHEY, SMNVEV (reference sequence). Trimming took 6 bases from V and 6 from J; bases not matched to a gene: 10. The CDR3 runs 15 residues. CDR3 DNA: TGTGCCAGCAGCCGGACAGGGACGTTAATTCAGCCCCAGCATTTT. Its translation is CASSRTGTLIQPQHF.

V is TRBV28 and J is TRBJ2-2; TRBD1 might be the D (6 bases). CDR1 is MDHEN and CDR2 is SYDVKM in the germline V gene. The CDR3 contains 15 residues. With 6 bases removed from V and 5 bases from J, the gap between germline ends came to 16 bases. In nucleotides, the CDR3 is TGTGCCAGCAGCCTACTACCCAGGGGAACCGGGGAGCTGTTTTTT. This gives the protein CASSLLPRGTGELFF.

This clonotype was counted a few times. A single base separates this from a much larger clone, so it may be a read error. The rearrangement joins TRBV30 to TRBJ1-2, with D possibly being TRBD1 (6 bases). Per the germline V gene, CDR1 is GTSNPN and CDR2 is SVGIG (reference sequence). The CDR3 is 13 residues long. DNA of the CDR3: TGTGTCTGGAGGGACACAGGGATTGGGGGCTACACCTTC. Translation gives CVWRDTGIGGYTF.

The CDR3 region is CATSPDGNSGANVLTF. The CDR3 nucleotides are TGTGCCACCAGCCCGGACGGAAACTCTGGGGCCAACGTCCTGACTTTC. This chain uses TRBV15 with TRBJ2-6; no clear D gene. Germline V gives CDR1 LNHNV, CDR2 YYDKDF (reference sequence). The CDR3 runs to 16 residues. The V gene lost 5 bases and the J gene lost 0 bases, with 11 bases spanning the gap.

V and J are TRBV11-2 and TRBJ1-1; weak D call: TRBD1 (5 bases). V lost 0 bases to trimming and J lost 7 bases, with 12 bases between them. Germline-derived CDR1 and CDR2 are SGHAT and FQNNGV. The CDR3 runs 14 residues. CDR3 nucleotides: TGTGCCAGCAGCTTAGATCCGTGGGGGGGTGAAGCTTTCTTT. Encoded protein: CASSLDPWGGEAFF. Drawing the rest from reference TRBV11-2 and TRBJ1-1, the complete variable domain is EAGVAQSPRYKIIEKRQSVAFWCNPISGHATLYWYQQILGQGPKLLIQFQNNGVVDDSQLPKDRFSAERLKGVDSTLKIQPAKLEDSAVYLCASSLDPWGGEAFFGQGTRLTVV.

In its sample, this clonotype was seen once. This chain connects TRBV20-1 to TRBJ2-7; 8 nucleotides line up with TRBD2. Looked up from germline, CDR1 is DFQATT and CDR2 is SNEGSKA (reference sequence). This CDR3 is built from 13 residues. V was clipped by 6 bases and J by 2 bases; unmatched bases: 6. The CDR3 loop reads CSAQTSEPYEQYF. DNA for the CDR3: TGCAGTGCCCAGACTAGCGAACCCTACGAGCAGTACTTC.

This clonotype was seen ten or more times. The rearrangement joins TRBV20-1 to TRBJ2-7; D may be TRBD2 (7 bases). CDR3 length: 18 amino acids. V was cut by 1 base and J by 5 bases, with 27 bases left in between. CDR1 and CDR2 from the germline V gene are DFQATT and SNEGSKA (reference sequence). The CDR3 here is CSARARRPAGTGWNEQYF. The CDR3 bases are TGCAGTGCTAGAGCCAGGAGGCCAGCGGGAACAGGGTGGAACGAGCAGTACTTC.

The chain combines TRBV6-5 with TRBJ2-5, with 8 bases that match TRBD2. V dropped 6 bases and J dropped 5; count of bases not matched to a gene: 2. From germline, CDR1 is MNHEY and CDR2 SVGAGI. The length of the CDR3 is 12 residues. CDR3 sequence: CASRGLGETQYF. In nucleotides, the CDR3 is TGTGCCAGCAGGGGACTAGGGGAGACCCAGTACTTC.

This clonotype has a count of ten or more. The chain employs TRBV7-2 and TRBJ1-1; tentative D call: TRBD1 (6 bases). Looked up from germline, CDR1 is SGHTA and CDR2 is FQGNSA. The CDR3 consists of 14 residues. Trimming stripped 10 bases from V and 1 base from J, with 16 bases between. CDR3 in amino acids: CATGGLHKNTEAFF. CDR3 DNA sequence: TGTGCCACCGGGGGGCTTCACAAGAACACTGAAGCTTTCTTT.

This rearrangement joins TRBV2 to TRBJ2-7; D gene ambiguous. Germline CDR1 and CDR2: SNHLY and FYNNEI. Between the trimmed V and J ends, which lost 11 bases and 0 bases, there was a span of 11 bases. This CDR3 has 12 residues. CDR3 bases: TGTGCCGGCATGCCAAGCTCCTACGAGCAGTACTTC. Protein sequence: CAGMPSSYEQYF.

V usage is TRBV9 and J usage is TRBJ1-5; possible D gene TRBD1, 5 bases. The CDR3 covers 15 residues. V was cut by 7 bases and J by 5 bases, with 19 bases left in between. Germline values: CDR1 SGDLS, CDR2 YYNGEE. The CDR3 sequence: CASGAEGRYYQPQHF. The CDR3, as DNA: TGTGCCAGCGGCGCGGAGGGGAGGTATTATCAGCCCCAGCATTTT.

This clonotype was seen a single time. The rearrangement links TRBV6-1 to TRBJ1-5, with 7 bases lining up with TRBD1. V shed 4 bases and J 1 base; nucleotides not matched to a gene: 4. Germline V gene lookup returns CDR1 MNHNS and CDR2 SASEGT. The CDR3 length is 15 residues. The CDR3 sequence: CASSGDRTSNQPQHF. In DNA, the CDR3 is TGTGCCAGCAGTGGGGACAGAACGAGCAATCAGCCCCAGCATTTT.

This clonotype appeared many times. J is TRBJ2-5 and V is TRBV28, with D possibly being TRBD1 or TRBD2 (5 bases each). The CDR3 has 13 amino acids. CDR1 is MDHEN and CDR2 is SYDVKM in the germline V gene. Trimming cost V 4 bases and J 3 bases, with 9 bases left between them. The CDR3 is CASSSREKETQYF. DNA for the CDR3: TGTGCCAGCAGTTCCAGGGAGAAAGAGACCCAGTACTTC.

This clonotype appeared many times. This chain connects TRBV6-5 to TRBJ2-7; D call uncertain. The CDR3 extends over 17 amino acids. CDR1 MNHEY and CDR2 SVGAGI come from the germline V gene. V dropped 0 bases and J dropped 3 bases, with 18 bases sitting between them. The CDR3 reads CASSYSVYADNGYEQYF. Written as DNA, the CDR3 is TGTGCCAGCAGTTACTCGGTTTATGCGGATAACGGCTACGAGCAGTACTTC.

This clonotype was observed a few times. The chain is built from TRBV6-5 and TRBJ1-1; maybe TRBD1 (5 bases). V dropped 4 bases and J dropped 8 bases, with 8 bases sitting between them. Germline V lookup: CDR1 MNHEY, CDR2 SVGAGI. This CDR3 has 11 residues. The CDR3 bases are TGTGCCAGCAGTTCAGGGAGGGAAGCTTTCTTT. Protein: CASSSGREAFF.

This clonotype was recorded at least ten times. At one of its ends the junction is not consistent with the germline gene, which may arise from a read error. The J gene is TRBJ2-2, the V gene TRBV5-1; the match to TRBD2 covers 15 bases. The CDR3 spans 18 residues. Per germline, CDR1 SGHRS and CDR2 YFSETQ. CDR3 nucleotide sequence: TGCGCCAGCACCTTGGGACTAGCGGGAGGAATGATCTCCGGGGAGCTGTTTTTT. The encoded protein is CASTLGLAGGMISGELFF.

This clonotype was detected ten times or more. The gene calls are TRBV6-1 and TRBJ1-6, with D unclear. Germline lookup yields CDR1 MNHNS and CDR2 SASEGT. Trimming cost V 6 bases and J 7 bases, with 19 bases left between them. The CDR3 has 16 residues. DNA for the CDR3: TGTGCCAGCAGAGGGAGCGTAGGGCCCTCCAATTCACCCCTCCACTTT. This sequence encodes CASRGSVGPSNSPLHF.

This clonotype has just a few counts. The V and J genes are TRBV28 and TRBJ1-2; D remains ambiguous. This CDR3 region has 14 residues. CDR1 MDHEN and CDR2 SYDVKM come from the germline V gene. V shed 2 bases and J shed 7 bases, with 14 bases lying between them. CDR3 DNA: TGTGCCAGCAGTTTAATGGTTGAGAAGAGTGGCTACACCTTC. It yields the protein CASSLMVEKSGYTF.

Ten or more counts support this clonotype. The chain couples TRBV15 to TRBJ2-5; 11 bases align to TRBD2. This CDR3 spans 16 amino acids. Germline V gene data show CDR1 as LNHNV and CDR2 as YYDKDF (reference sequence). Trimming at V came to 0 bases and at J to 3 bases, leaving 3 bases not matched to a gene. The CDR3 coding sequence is TGTGCCACCAGCAGAGACGGACTAGCGGGTAAAGAGACCCAGTACTTC. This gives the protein CATSRDGLAGKETQYF.

In DNA form, the CDR3 reads TGTGCCAGCAGCGTCGCCGGAAGAACCTACGAGCAGTACTTC. It yields the protein CASSVAGRTYEQYF. This chain uses TRBV7-2 with TRBJ2-7; D not resolved. The CDR3 sequence is 14 residues long. Trimming cost V 5 bases and J 2 bases, with 13 bases left between them. Germline values: CDR1 SGHTA, CDR2 FQGNSA.

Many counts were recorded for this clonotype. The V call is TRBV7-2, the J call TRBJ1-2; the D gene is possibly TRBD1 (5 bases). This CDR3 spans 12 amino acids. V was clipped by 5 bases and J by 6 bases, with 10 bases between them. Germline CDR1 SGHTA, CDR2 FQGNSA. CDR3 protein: CASSQNRNGYTF. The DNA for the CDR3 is TGTGCCAGCAGCCAAAACAGGAATGGCTACACCTTC.

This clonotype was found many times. The CDR3 DNA reads as TGTGCCAGTAGTATGTGGGACAGGGGGCCCGAAGCTTTCTTT. Amino acids: CASSMWDRGPEAFF. J is TRBJ1-1 and V is TRBV19; 12 positions match TRBD1. This CDR3 is 14 amino acids long. The V gene end was trimmed by 3 bases and the J gene end by 8 bases; junction bases not matched to a gene: 4. Germline CDR1 LNHDA, CDR2 SQIVND (reference sequence).

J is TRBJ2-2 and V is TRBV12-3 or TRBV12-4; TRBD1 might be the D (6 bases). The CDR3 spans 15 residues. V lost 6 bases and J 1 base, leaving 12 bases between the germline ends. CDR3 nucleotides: TGTGCCAGCAGCCCCAAGGACAGGAACACCGGGGAGCTGTTTTTT. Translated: CASSPKDRNTGELFF.

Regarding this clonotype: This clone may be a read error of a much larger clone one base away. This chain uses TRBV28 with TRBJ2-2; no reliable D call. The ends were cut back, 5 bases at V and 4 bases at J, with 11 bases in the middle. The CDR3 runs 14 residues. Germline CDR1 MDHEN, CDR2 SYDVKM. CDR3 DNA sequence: TGTGCCAGCAGTGCCCTTTTGACCACCGGGGAGCTGTTTTTT. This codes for CASSALLTTGELFF.